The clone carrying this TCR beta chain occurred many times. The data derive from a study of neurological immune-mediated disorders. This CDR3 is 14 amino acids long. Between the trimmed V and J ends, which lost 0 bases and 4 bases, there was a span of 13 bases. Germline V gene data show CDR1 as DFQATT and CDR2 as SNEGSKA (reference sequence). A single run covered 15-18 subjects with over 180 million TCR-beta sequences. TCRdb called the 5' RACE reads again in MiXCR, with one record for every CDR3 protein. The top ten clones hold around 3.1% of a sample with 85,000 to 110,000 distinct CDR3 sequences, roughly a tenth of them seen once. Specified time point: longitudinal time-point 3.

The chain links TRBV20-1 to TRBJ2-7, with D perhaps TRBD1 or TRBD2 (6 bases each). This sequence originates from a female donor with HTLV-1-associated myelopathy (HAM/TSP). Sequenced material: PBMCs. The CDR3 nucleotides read TGCAGTGCTAGAGATTGGAGGGGGGTATACGAGCAGTACTTC. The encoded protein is CSARDWRGVYEQYF.